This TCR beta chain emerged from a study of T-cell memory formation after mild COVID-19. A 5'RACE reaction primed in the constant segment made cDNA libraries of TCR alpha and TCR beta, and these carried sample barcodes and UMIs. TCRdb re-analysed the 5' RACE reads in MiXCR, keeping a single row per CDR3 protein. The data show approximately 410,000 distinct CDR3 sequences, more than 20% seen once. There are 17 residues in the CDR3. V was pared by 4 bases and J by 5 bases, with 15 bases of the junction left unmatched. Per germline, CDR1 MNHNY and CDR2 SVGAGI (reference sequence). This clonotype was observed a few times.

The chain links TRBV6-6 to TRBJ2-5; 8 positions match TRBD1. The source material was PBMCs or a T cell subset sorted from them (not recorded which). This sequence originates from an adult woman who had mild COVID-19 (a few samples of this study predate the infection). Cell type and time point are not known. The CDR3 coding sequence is TGTGCCAGCAGTTTAAAGGACAGGGCAGGGGTAAGGGAGACCCAGTACTTC. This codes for CASSLKDRAGVRETQYF.